This is a list of T cell receptor beta chains from one sample in a study of PD-1 blockade in mismatch repair-deficient tumors. Using immunoSEQ multiplex PCR, the repertoire was profiled, and TCRdb retains in-frame clones only, with some absent. The data hold 13,000 to 15,000 clones, with roughly 82% observed a single time. Sequencing used PBMCs, obtained less than 15 weeks after starting pembrolizumab. The receptors were sampled from an adult with mismatch repair-deficient cancer. CDR3s include the opening cysteine and the closing phenylalanine or tryptophan. A D gene is named only where the DNA matches it firmly. Not all rows give a size; the values are once, few, many and, for expanded clones, a class.

TRBV4-2	TRBJ2-5	TRBD2	.	TGTGCCAGCAGCCAAGATCCCCCCCGAAGACTAGCGGGAGGGGCAGAGACCCAGTACTTC	CASSQDPPRRLAGGAETQYF
TRBV5-1	TRBJ2-7	TRBD1	few	TGCGCCAGCAGCTCACAGGGGGGAAACTACGAGCAGTACTTC	CASSSQGGNYEQYF
TRBV27	TRBJ1-1	TRBD1	.	TGTGCCAGCAGTCCACTTGGACAGGGAGGGACTGAAGCTTTCTTT	CASSPLGQGGTEAFF
TRBV6-1	TRBJ2-1	TRBD2	.	TGTGCCAGCAGTGACCTAGCGGGCCCCTACAATGAGCAGTTCTTC	CASSDLAGPYNEQFF
TRBV6-5	TRBJ2-1	TRBD1	.	TGTGCCAGCAGCCACGCCACAGGGGGCTCGCATGAGCAGTTCTTC	CASSHATGGSHEQFF
TRBV19	TRBJ2-3	.	.	TGTGCCAGTAGTATAGGACAGGGCACAGATACGCAGTATTTT	CASSIGQGTDTQYF
TRBV5-1	TRBJ2-3	.	.	TGCGCCAGCATGGGGGCTAAAGATACGCAGTATTTT	CASMGAKDTQYF
TRBV7-9	TRBJ2-5	.	once	TGTGCCAGCAGCTTAGGTGGGTCGGGAGCGGAGACCCAGTACTTC	CASSLGGSGAETQYF
TRBV5-1	TRBJ2-3	.	.	TGCGCCAGCAGCTTCGGAGGGGCAGATACGCAGTATTTT	CASSFGGADTQYF
TRBV6-1	TRBJ1-1	.	.	TGTGCCAGCAGTGAAGGAGGGATGGGGGCTTTCTTT	CASSEGGMGAFF
TRBV10-3	TRBJ2-3	.	.	TGTGCCATCAGTGAGCCGCACTACACAGATACGCAGTATTTT	CAISEPHYTDTQYF
TRBV28	TRBJ2-2	.	.	TGTGCCAGCAGTTTCCTCGCGGGCGGCACCGGGGAGCTGTTTTTT	CASSFLAGGTGELFF
TRBV5-1	TRBJ1-1	.	.	TGCGCCAGCAGCTTGGAGAGCGGCAGGCAGGCTGAAGCTTTCTTT	CASSLESGRQAEAFF
TRBV28	TRBJ1-6	.	.	TGTGCCAGCAGTTTATGGGGGGGGCCCAGGTCACCCCTCCACTTT	CASSLWGGPRSPLHF
TRBV6-1	TRBJ1-2	.	.	TGTGCCAGCAGTAAATCGGGCGGGGGAGAAGGCTACACCTTC	CASSKSGGGEGYTF
TRBV2	TRBJ2-2	TRBD1	.	TGTGCCAGCAGTGAGGGACAGCCGGGGACCGGGGAGCTGTTTTTT	CASSEGQPGTGELFF
TRBV9	TRBJ2-2	.	.	TGTGCCAGCAAGAGGGAGAGTAGGGGGGAGCTGTTTTTT	CASKRESRGELFF